Listed here are 12 T cell receptor beta chains from one sample, sequenced in a study of T cells after yellow fever vaccination. From the 5' RACE reads, TCRdb called clonotypes with MiXCR, one entry per CDR3 protein. The sample lists about 320,000 distinct CDR3 sequences, about 4.5% seen once, with 15% to 20% in the top ten. Sequencing was performed on PBMCs, taken 15 days after the yellow fever booster vaccination. These receptors were taken from a man younger than 35 who received the YFV17D yellow fever vaccine.

This clonotype was observed many times. The chain recombines TRBV7-6 with TRBJ2-1; 10 nucleotides align to TRBD2. The trim removed 5 bases at V and 5 bases at J, leaving 3 bases unmatched. This CDR3 is 14 amino acids long. Germline V gives CDR1 SGHVS, CDR2 FNYEAQ. This CDR3 is CASSPGLADNEQFF. Written as DNA, the CDR3 is TGTGCCAGCAGCCCTGGACTAGCGGACAATGAGCAGTTCTTC.

This clonotype came up a few times. This chain links TRBV20-1 with TRBJ2-3, with D unresolved. The length of the CDR3 is 14 residues. Germline values: CDR1 DFQATT, CDR2 SNEGSKA (reference sequence). The V gene lost 3 bases and the J gene lost 0 bases, with 10 bases spanning the gap. For the CDR3, the DNA is TGCAGTGCTAGTTATTCCCCTAGCACAGATACGCAGTATTTT. Translated, it gives CSASYSPSTDTQYF.

The chain joins TRBV12-3 or TRBV12-4 to TRBJ2-7; D call uncertain. The CDR3 sequence is 14 residues long. V gave up 6 bases and J gave up 2 bases, with 14 bases separating them. The CDR3 DNA sequence: TGTGCCAGCAGCCCCAAAGACGGGCCCTACGAGCAGTACGTC. It translates to CASSPKDGPYEQYV.

This clonotype was picked up many times. The genes are TRBV15 and TRBJ2-1, with 7 positions matching TRBD2. Germline assignment: CDR1 LNHNV and CDR2 YYDKDF (reference sequence). The CDR3 spans 15 residues. The ends lost 0 bases at V and 7 bases at J; junction bases unmatched: 6. The CDR3 sequence is CATSRDRASGNEQFF. The CDR3 DNA follows: TGTGCCACCAGCAGAGATCGGGCTAGCGGAAATGAGCAGTTCTTC.

This clonotype appeared many times. The chain couples TRBV6-5 to TRBJ2-7; D remains unclear. Per germline, CDR1 MNHEY and CDR2 SVGAGI. The CDR3 covers 15 residues. V gave up 6 bases and J gave up 0 bases, with 15 bases separating them. In DNA form, the CDR3 reads TGTGCCAGCAGCCCGAATCGAGTGGGCTCCTACGAGCAGTACTTC. Protein sequence: CASSPNRVGSYEQYF.

V and J are TRBV7-6 and TRBJ1-2; no clear D. The CDR3 is made up of 14 amino acids. V was shortened by 1 base and J by 7 bases, with 13 bases between the two germline ends. Germline CDR1 SGHVS, CDR2 FNYEAQ. This chain's CDR3 is CASSLEFPAGGYTF. The CDR3 coding sequence is TGTGCCAGCAGCTTAGAGTTCCCAGCTGGTGGCTACACCTTC.

This chain connects TRBV12-3 or TRBV12-4 to TRBJ1-2; D unresolved. CDR3 length: 13 amino acids. V was clipped by 1 base and J by 10 bases, with 13 bases between them. In nucleotides, the CDR3 is TGTGCCAGCAGTTTAGGAGAGGCCAGAGCCTACACCTTC. This translates into CASSLGEARAYTF.

This clonotype turned up a few times. This sequence joins TRBV20-1 and TRBJ2-7, with 9 bases that match TRBD1. This CDR3 has 15 amino acids. Germline V CDR1 and CDR2: DFQATT, SNEGSKA (reference sequence). V was clipped by 3 bases and J by 2 bases; unmatched bases: 8. The CDR3: CSASSARDRAYEQYV. The CDR3, as DNA: TGCAGTGCTAGTTCAGCCCGGGACAGGGCCTACGAGCAGTACGTC.

This clonotype was seen at least ten times. This chain links TRBV14 with TRBJ2-7, with 7 bases matching TRBD1. The CDR3 runs to 12 residues. CDR1 and CDR2 from the germline V gene are SGHDN and FVKESK. V dropped 4 bases and J dropped 3; count of bases not matched to a gene: 0. The chain's CDR3 is CASSRDSYEQYV. The CDR3 nucleotides read TGTGCCAGCAGCCGGGACAGCTACGAGCAGTACGTC.

This clonotype was recorded a few times. This chain uses TRBV10-2 with TRBJ2-4, with D unclear. The germline V gene encodes CDR1 WSHSY and CDR2 SAAADI. This CDR3 is 12 amino acids long. The V and J ends lost 2 bases and 8 bases respectively, with 7 bases between them. The CDR3 nucleotides read TGCGCCAGCAGTGAGACGTGGGACATTCAGTACTTC. Protein: CASSETWDIQYF.

This clonotype appeared many times. The chain combines TRBV4-3 with TRBJ1-1; 7 bases line up with TRBD1. The CDR3 runs to 14 residues. Germline CDR1 LGHNA, CDR2 YSLEER. Germline trimming cut 3 bases from V and 2 bases from J; bases unmatched to any gene: 3. In nucleotides, the CDR3 is TGCGCCAGCAGCCATGACAGGGATAACACTGAAGCTTTCTTT. Its protein is CASSHDRDNTEAFF.

This clonotype came up a few times. This chain links TRBV10-2 with TRBJ2-3; TRBD2 agrees at 8 bases. Losses at the gene ends were 1 base for V and 7 bases for J; bases not matched to a gene: 10. This CDR3 is built from 16 residues. CDR1 WSHSY and CDR2 SAAADI come from the germline V gene. The CDR3 coding sequence is TGCGCCAGCAGTGAGTGGGGTAGCGGGGTTACCTATACGCAGTATTTT. It encodes CASSEWGSGVTYTQYF.